This passage covers 21 T cell receptor beta chains from one sample sequenced in a study of T cells in Graves' hyperthyroidism and ophthalmopathy. TCR beta CDR3 regions were amplified from RNA. The study used the HTBI primer set for a first-round RT-PCR of the TCR CDR3. TCRdb reprocessed the multiplex PCR reads via MiXCR and lists one record per CDR3 protein. The table includes under 350,000 distinct CDR3 sequences, roughly 13% detected once. The sequenced material came from blood. These receptors came from a woman in her forties with Graves' ophthalmopathy.

Notes on this clonotype: A much more abundant neighbour one base away suggests this may be a read error. As the CDR3 is not closed by the conserved phenylalanine or tryptophan, this likely results from a read error. This rearrangement joins TRBV30 to TRBJ2-7; no clear D. This CDR3 is 12 amino acids long. V was cut by 1 base and J by 3 bases, with 7 bases left in between. Looked up from germline, CDR1 is GTSNPN and CDR2 is SVGIG (reference sequence). This CDR3 reads CAWSATVYEQYL. The CDR3 DNA sequence: TGTGCCTGGAGTGCCACGGTCTACGAGCAGTACCTC.

This clonotype showed up many times. V and J are TRBV28 and TRBJ2-7, with D perhaps matching TRBD1 or TRBD2 (5 bases each). CDR3 length: 15 residues. V lost 2 bases and J lost 3, with 14 bases in between. Germline loops: CDR1 MDHEN, CDR2 SYDVKM. CDR3 protein: CASSLVRDRYYEQYF. The CDR3 DNA sequence: TGTGCCAGCAGTTTAGTTCGGGACCGATACTACGAGCAGTACTTC.

This clonotype was seen at least ten times. The chain uses TRBV7-9 and TRBJ2-1, with 13 bases lining up with TRBD2. J was trimmed by 0 bases and V by 6 bases; bases with no gene match: 2. CDR1 and CDR2 from the germline V gene are SEHNR and FQNEAQ (reference sequence). The CDR3 runs to 16 residues. This CDR3 reads CASSRTSGSSYNEQFF. The CDR3 DNA sequence: TGTGCCAGCAGTCGGACTAGCGGGAGCTCCTACAATGAGCAGTTCTTC.

V usage is TRBV15 and J usage is TRBJ2-2, with D maybe TRBD1 (5 bases). Trimming removed 1 base from V and 4 bases from J, with 7 bases in between. This CDR3 contains 14 residues. Germline V lookup: CDR1 LNHNV, CDR2 YYDKDF (reference sequence). CDR3 residues: CATSRGGSTGELFF. The DNA of the CDR3 is TGTGCCACCAGCAGAGGGGGCAGCACCGGGGAGCTGTTTTTT. Full variable domain (outside the CDR3, taken from reference TRBV15 and TRBJ2-2): DAMVIQNPRYQVTQFGKPVTLSCSQTLNHNVMYWYQQKSSQAPKLLFHYYDKDFNNEADTPDNFQSRRPNTSFCFLDIRSPGLGDTAMYLCATSRGGSTGELFFGEGSRLTVL.

This clonotype has a count of ten or more. CDR3 nucleotides: TGTGCCAGCAGTTACTTGCGACAGATTGGAAACACCATATATTTT. It translates to CASSYLRQIGNTIYF. V gene TRBV6-2 or TRBV6-3 combines with J gene TRBJ1-3; a weak D match, TRBD1 (5 bases). V was clipped by 1 base and J by 3 bases, with 10 bases between them. Germline V gives CDR1 MNHEY, CDR2 SVGEGT. The CDR3 has 15 amino acids.

The table lists this clonotype with many counts. This chain joins TRBV28 and TRBJ1-4, with 7 bases identical to TRBD1. There are 16 residues in the CDR3. The germline V gene encodes CDR1 MDHEN and CDR2 SYDVKM. Unmatched junction bases numbered 9, after V lost 6 bases and J lost 2 bases. The CDR3 coding sequence is TGTGCCAGCAGCTCTCCCCCGGGACAGACTAATGAAAAACTGTTTTTT. It specifies CASSSPPGQTNEKLFF. The entire variable domain, with the rest obtained from reference TRBV28 and TRBJ1-4, is as follows: DVKVTQSSRYLVKRTGEKVFLECVQDMDHENMFWYRQDPGLGLRLIYFSYDVKMKEKGDIPEGYSVSREKKERFSLILESASTNQTSMYLCASSSPPGQTNEKLFFGSGTQLSVL.

A note on this clonotype: This may be a read error: a much more frequent sequence differs by one nucleotide. The chain has TRBV11-2 and TRBJ1-2; 11 bases agree with TRBD1. The CDR3 totals 16 residues. Trimming cost V 6 bases and J 2 bases; bases outside gene matches: 8. The germline gives CDR1 SGHAT, CDR2 FQNNGV. This chain's CDR3 is CASREGTGGKNYGYTF. The DNA for the CDR3 is TGTGCCAGCAGGGAGGGGACAGGGGGGAAAAACTATGGCTACACCTTC.

A few counts support this clonotype. The CDR3 sequence is CASRLKGGVRATNEKLFF. As DNA, the CDR3 is TGTGCCAGCAGACTAAAAGGGGGCGTGAGGGCAACTAATGAAAAACTGTTTTTT. The rearrangement links TRBV6-1 to TRBJ1-4; 7 bases fit TRBD1. J was trimmed by 0 bases and V by 6 bases; bases with no gene match: 13. The CDR3 contains 18 residues. Germline V gives CDR1 MNHNS, CDR2 SASEGT.

The sample holds many counts of this clonotype. The rearrangement joins TRBV12-3 or TRBV12-4 to TRBJ2-3; 8 bases are shared with TRBD2. CDR3 length: 17 amino acids. The ends lost 2 bases at V and 5 bases at J; junction bases unmatched: 12. CDR3 sequence (DNA): TGTGCCAGCAGTTTATTTGGCGGGGGGCCCTTTGGAGATACGCAGTATTTT. Translation gives CASSLFGGGPFGDTQYF.

This chain links TRBV28 with TRBJ2-2, with D possibly matching TRBD1 (6 bases). The CDR3 is 16 residues long. CDR1 is MDHEN, CDR2 SYDVKM, per germline. With 3 bases removed from V and 2 bases from J, the gap between germline ends came to 13 bases. CDR3 protein: CASSLYGQTNTGELFF. DNA for the CDR3: TGTGCCAGCAGTTTGTACGGACAGACCAACACCGGGGAGCTGTTTTTT.

This clonotype was seen at least ten times. The gene calls are TRBV24-1 and TRBJ2-7; TRBD1 matches at 7 bases. The germline V gene encodes CDR1 KGHDR and CDR2 SFDVKD. CDR3 length: 15 residues. V shed 3 bases, J shed 1 base, and the junction held 5 bases outside the gene matches. The DNA of the CDR3 is TGTGCCACCAGTGATACCGGGACAGCTTCCTACGAGCAGTACTTC. Encoded protein: CATSDTGTASYEQYF.

The chain links TRBV7-9 to TRBJ2-1; 9 nucleotides agree with TRBD2. Trimming removed 5 bases from V and 5 bases from J; junction bases left unmatched: 7. Per the germline V gene, CDR1 is SEHNR and CDR2 is FQNEAQ (reference sequence). The CDR3 covers 15 residues. The CDR3 DNA sequence: TGTGCCAGCAGCCCGACTAGCGGATACAACAATGAGCAGTTCTTC. Encoded protein: CASSPTSGYNNEQFF.

This clonotype was seen ten or more times. The chain has TRBV11-3 and TRBJ2-7, with D uncertain. Looked up from germline, CDR1 is SGHNT and CDR2 is YENEEA. Trimming cost V 5 bases and J 1 base, with 15 bases left between them. This CDR3 comprises 15 residues. For the CDR3, the DNA is TGTGCCAGCAGCCCTGGTTTCGGCCTATCCTACGAGCAGTACTTC. Translation gives CASSPGFGLSYEQYF. The full variable domain, with the rest looked up from reference TRBV11-3 and TRBJ2-7, is EAGVVQSPRYKIIEKKQPVAFWCNPISGHNTLYWYLQNLGQGPELLIRYENEEAVDDSQLPKDRFSAERLKGVDSTLKIQPAELGDSAVYLCASSPGFGLSYEQYFGPGTRLTVT.

This clonotype was detected many times. The chain combines TRBV27 with TRBJ1-3; possibly TRBD1 for D (5 bases). The V gene lost 0 bases and the J gene lost 3 bases, with 12 bases spanning the gap. The germline CDR1 and CDR2 sequences are MNHEY and SMNVEV (reference sequence). The CDR3 is made up of 16 amino acids. The CDR3 loop reads CASSLSPDTVGNTIYF. The CDR3 DNA reads as TGTGCCAGCAGTTTATCCCCGGACACCGTTGGAAACACCATATATTTT.

The rearrangement links TRBV18 to TRBJ1-1, with D maybe TRBD1 (6 bases). V lost 6 bases, J lost 1 base, and 30 bases lay in between. The CDR3 is made up of 20 amino acids. Germline CDR1 and CDR2: KGHSH and LQKENI. This CDR3 is CASSTYRVGPRTIPNTEAFF. The CDR3 DNA reads TGTGCCAGCTCTACATACAGGGTAGGTCCGCGGACGATCCCGAACACTGAAGCTTTCTTT.

This clonotype was counted at least ten times. The chain is built from TRBV20-1 and TRBJ1-1; 7 bases align to TRBD1. V dropped 7 bases and J dropped 6; count of bases not matched to a gene: 17. Germline-derived CDR1 and CDR2 are DFQATT and SNEGSKA (reference sequence). The CDR3 sequence is 15 residues long. The CDR3 nucleotides read TGCAGTGTCAAGGGGGAGGGGGCGCGGGTCCCTGAAGCTTTCTTT. Amino acid sequence: CSVKGEGARVPEAFF.

This clonotype was detected ten times or more. The V and J genes are TRBV12-3 or TRBV12-4 and TRBJ2-7; 8 bases line up with TRBD1. The CDR3 has 14 residues. J lost 2 bases, V lost 6 bases, and 6 bases had no gene match. CDR3 DNA: TGTGCCAGCAGCCGGGACAGGTTCACCTACGAGCAGTACTTC. Translating it yields CASSRDRFTYEQYF.

This clonotype was observed at least ten times. The V call is TRBV28, the J call TRBJ2-7; maybe TRBD1 (5 bases). This CDR3 contains 14 residues. Germline V gene lookup returns CDR1 MDHEN and CDR2 SYDVKM. Trimming stripped 5 bases from V and 0 bases from J, with 11 bases between. The CDR3 is CASSGDRLSYEQYF. DNA of the CDR3: TGTGCCAGCAGTGGAGACAGACTCTCCTACGAGCAGTACTTC.

This clonotype has ten or more counts. The J gene is TRBJ1-2, the V gene TRBV7-8, with TRBD1 matching over 12 bases. The germline V gene encodes CDR1 SGHVS and CDR2 FQNEAQ. The V and J ends lost 5 bases and 6 bases, in that order; junction bases with no gene match: 13. This CDR3 contains 17 residues. CDR3 coding DNA: TGTGCCAGCAGCCCACACACACCGGGACAGGGGGCGCATGGCTACACCTTC. It encodes CASSPHTPGQGAHGYTF.

The chain uses TRBV10-3 and TRBJ2-7; 10 nucleotides align to TRBD1. Germline V gene sequence: CDR1 ENHRY, CDR2 SYGVKD. CDR3 size: 15 residues. The V segment lost 6 bases and the J segment 1 base; nucleotides outside the gene matches: 6. CDR3 sequence: CAISLRDRGSYEQYF. The CDR3 DNA reads TGTGCCATCAGCTTAAGGGACAGGGGATCCTACGAGCAGTACTTC.

The chain links TRBV6-5 to TRBJ2-3; 14 bases are a match to TRBD2. The CDR3 has 16 residues. V was pared by 3 bases and J by 5 bases, with 4 bases of the junction left unmatched. CDR1 and CDR2 from the germline V gene are MNHEY and SVGAGI. CDR3 loop: CASSYIGTSGRDTQYF. CDR3 sequence (DNA): TGTGCCAGCAGTTATATCGGGACTAGCGGGAGAGATACGCAGTATTTT.